Given below is one TCR beta chain in context. Its antigen is unknown. This CDR3 contains 14 residues. Looked up from germline, CDR1 is SGHRS and CDR2 is YFSETQ. Losses at the gene ends were 4 bases for V and 0 bases for J; bases not matched to a gene: 2. These data come from a study of long-term antiretroviral therapy in people with HIV. With survey level as its setting, the immunoSEQ assay was v3.0. The repertoire was sequenced with immunoSEQ multiplex PCR; TCRdb's copy has only in-frame clones and lacks some. The table shows about 19,000 clones, with roughly 90% occurring only once. Broader study findings: Before ART, certain clones expanded, and these dominated the repertoire at all time points.

The rearrangement joins TRBV5-1 to TRBJ1-1; 8 nucleotides agree with TRBD1. The sequence came from a man aged 18 to 30 with HIV. The sample was unsorted PBMCs, taken 2.1 years after starting antiretroviral therapy. The CDR3 sequence: CASSPGQVNTEAFF. The CDR3 nucleotides read TGCGCCAGCAGCCCGGGACAGGTGAACACTGAAGCTTTCTTT. The variable domain in full, completed from reference TRBV5-1 and TRBJ1-1, reads KAGVTQTPRYLIKTRGQQVTLSCSPISGHRSVSWYQQTPGQGLQFLFEYFSETQRNKGNFPGRFSGRQFSNSRSEMNVSTLELGDSALYLCASSPGQVNTEAFFGQGTRLTVV.